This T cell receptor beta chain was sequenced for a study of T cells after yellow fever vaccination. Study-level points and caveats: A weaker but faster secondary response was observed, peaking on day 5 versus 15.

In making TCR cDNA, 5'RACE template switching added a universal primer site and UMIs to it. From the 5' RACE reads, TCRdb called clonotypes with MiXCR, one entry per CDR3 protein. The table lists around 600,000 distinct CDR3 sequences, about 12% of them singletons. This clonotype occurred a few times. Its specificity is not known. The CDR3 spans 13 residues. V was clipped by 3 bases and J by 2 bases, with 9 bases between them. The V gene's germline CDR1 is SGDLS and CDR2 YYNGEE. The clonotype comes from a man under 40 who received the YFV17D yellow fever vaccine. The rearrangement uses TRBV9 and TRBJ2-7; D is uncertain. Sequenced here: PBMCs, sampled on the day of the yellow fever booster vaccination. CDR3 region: CASSDSRTYEQYF. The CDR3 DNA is TGTGCCAGCAGCGACTCACGGACCTACGAGCAGTACTTC. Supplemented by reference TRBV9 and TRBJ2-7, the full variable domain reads DSGVTQTPKHLITATGQRVTLRCSPRSGDLSVYWYQQSLDQGLQFLIQYYNGEERAKGNILERFSAQQFPDLHSELNLSSLELGDSALYFCASSDSRTYEQYFGPGTRLTVT.